The rows below give T cell receptor beta chains drawn from one sample of a study of human T cells and chemical hapten exposure. Using its own MiXCR run on the RACE reads, TCRdb lists one record per CDR3 protein. The data hold over 300,000 distinct CDR3 sequences, with roughly 4.6% observed a single time. The material sequenced was whole blood, taken in connection with sensitization to the hapten diphenylcyclopropenone (DPC). These receptor sequences come from a woman between 50 and 59 years old with alopecia areata. Some clones in this sample may be carry-over from other donors' samples. The CDR3 runs from the conserved cysteine through the conserved F or W. D genes are given only for firm matches. Only some rows state a clone size, as once, few, many or a class for expanded clones.

V: TRBV12-3/TRBV12-4
D: .
size: .
J: TRBJ1-1
CDR3: CASLIIIQGEAFF
DNA: TGTGCCAGCTTAATCATCATACAGGGTGAAGCTTTCTTT

V: TRBV12-3/TRBV12-4
D: TRBD1
size: .
J: TRBJ2-1
CDR3: CASSSLGGQGPYNEQFF
DNA: TGTGCCAGCAGCTCCCTTGGGGGACAGGGGCCCTACAATGAGCAGTTCTTC

V: TRBV3-1
D: TRBD2
size: many
J: TRBJ2-1
CDR3: CASSFRPSGSDEQFF
DNA: TGTGCCAGCAGTTTCAGACCTAGCGGGAGCGATGAGCAGTTCTTC

V: TRBV10-3
D: TRBD1
size: many
J: TRBJ2-1
CDR3: CAIGTDYNEQFF
DNA: TGTGCCATTGGGACAGACTACAATGAGCAGTTCTTC

V: TRBV24-1
D: .
size: many
J: TRBJ2-7
CDR3: CATSHPGDEQYF
DNA: TGTGCCACCAGCCACCCCGGGGACGAGCAGTACTTC

V: TRBV27
D: .
size: few
J: TRBJ1-1
CDR3: CASTPMGRSEAFF
DNA: TGTGCCAGCACGCCCATGGGTAGGTCTGAAGCTTTCTTT

V: TRBV20-1
D: .
size: few
J: TRBJ1-1
CDR3: CSARVPEAFF
DNA: TGCAGTGCTAGAGTCCCTGAAGCTTTCTTT

V: TRBV15
D: .
size: .
J: TRBJ1-1
CDR3: CATSLRTVDTEAFF
DNA: TGTGCCACCAGCCTTCGGACAGTCGACACTGAAGCTTTCTTT

V: TRBV7-9
D: .
size: many
J: TRBJ1-5
CDR3: CASSLGTFNQPQHF
DNA: TGTGCCAGCAGCTTAGGGACGTTCAATCAGCCCCAGCATTTT

V: TRBV5-1
D: .
size: few
J: TRBJ1-5
CDR3: CASSFGTANQPQHF
DNA: TGCGCCAGCAGCTTCGGGACGGCGAATCAGCCCCAGCATTTT

V: TRBV30
D: .
size: many
J: TRBJ1-1
CDR3: CAWREGGLMNTEAFF
DNA: TGTGCCTGGAGGGAAGGGGGACTCATGAACACTGAAGCTTTCTTT

V: TRBV12-3/TRBV12-4
D: .
size: many
J: TRBJ2-3
CDR3: CASKSGTDTQYF
DNA: TGTGCCAGCAAGAGCGGCACAGATACGCAGTATTTT

V: TRBV7-2
D: .
size: many
J: TRBJ1-3
CDR3: CASSTRTSGSGNTIYF
DNA: TGTGCCAGCAGCACCCGGACGTCCGGCTCTGGAAACACCATATATTTT

V: TRBV27
D: .
size: many
J: TRBJ2-2
CDR3: CASQVAGANTGELFF
DNA: TGTGCCAGTCAAGTAGCAGGGGCGAACACCGGGGAGCTGTTTTTT

V: TRBV11-2
D: .
size: few
J: TRBJ1-3
CDR3: CASSLLPGASGNTIYF
DNA: TGTGCCAGCAGCTTACTTCCCGGGGCCTCTGGAAACACCATATATTTT

V: TRBV7-9
D: TRBD2
size: .
J: TRBJ2-5
CDR3: CASGPSGGVLETQYF
DNA: TGTGCCAGCGGCCCTAGCGGGGGGGTTCTGGAGACCCAGTACTTC

V: TRBV7-9
D: TRBD2
size: few
J: TRBJ2-7
CDR3: CASSGGVRKEQYF
DNA: TGTGCCAGCAGTGGGGGGGTTAGAAAGGAGCAGTACTTC

V: TRBV5-1
D: TRBD1
size: .
J: TRBJ1-1
CDR3: CASSLLDRENTEAFF
DNA: TGCGCCAGCAGCTTACTCGACAGGGAGAACACTGAAGCTTTCTTT

V: TRBV6-2/TRBV6-3
D: .
size: few
J: TRBJ1-5
CDR3: CASKDSQFDQPQHF
DNA: TGTGCCAGCAAGGACAGCCAGTTCGATCAGCCCCAGCATTTT

V: TRBV12-3/TRBV12-4
D: .
size: many
J: TRBJ2-7
CDR3: CASSLTEEYEQYF
DNA: TGTGCCAGCAGTTTGACAGAAGAATACGAGCAGTACTTC

V: TRBV24-1
D: TRBD1
size: many
J: TRBJ2-1
CDR3: CATSDLTGQGYNEQFF
DNA: TGTGCCACCAGTGATTTGACGGGACAGGGTTACAATGAGCAGTTCTTC

V: TRBV20-1
D: .
size: .
J: TRBJ1-1
CDR3: CSARDVALNTEAFF
DNA: TGCAGTGCTAGAGATGTCGCTCTGAACACTGAAGCTTTCTTT

V: TRBV28
D: TRBD1
size: few
J: TRBJ2-7
CDR3: CASSLEGQGPYEQYF
DNA: TGTGCCAGCAGTTTGGAGGGACAGGGTCCCTACGAGCAGTACTTC

V: TRBV10-3
D: TRBD1
size: many
J: TRBJ1-6
CDR3: CAISGQGTTLHF
DNA: TGTGCCATCAGTGGACAGGGCACTACCCTCCACTTT

V: TRBV27
D: .
size: many
J: TRBJ2-7
CDR3: CAAGLPAREQYF
DNA: TGTGCCGCCGGCCTCCCCGCTAGGGAGCAGTACTTC

V: TRBV7-9
D: TRBD1
size: .
J: TRBJ1-2
CDR3: CASSLAGQAGYTF
DNA: TGTGCCAGCAGCTTAGCAGGACAGGCCGGCTACACCTTC

V: TRBV27
D: .
size: .
J: TRBJ2-3
CDR3: CASSSALGKDTQYF
DNA: TGTGCCAGCAGTTCTGCGTTGGGTAAGGATACGCAGTATTTT

V: TRBV7-2
D: .
size: many
J: TRBJ1-2
CDR3: CASSFSQDYGYTF
DNA: TGTGCCAGCAGCTTTTCACAGGATTATGGCTACACCTTC